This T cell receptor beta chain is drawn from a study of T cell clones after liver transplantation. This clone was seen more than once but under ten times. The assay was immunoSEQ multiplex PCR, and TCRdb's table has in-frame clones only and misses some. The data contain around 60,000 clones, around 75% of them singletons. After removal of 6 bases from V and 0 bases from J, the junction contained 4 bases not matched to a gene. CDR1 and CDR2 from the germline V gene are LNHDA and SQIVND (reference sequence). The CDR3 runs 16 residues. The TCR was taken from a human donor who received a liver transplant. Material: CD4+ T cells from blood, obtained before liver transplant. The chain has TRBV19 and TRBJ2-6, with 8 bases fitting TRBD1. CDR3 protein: CASRDRVNSGANVLTF. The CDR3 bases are TGTGCCAGTAGGGACAGGGTCAACTCTGGGGCCAACGTCCTGACTTTC.